This section outlines one T cell receptor (beta chain) sequence together with its context. Its target is not known. The CDR3 sequence is 15 residues long. Germline loops: CDR1 SGHVS, CDR2 FQNEAQ. With V trimmed by 6 bases and J by 0 bases, 8 bases remained unmatched. PCR amplification relied on 60 Vbeta primers (plus 13 Jbeta primers). Sequencing was performed with immunoSEQ multiplex PCR; in TCRdb, only in-frame clones are kept and a portion is missing. The data contain some 200,000 clones, 76% of them singletons. The record originates from a study of cytomegalovirus exposure and HLA in healthy donors. Study results and caveats: Overall, around 150 TCR beta chains were annotated as cytomegalovirus-associated.

V and J are TRBV7-8 and TRBJ2-7, with 7 bases matching TRBD2. This clonotype was sampled from a man between 18 and 29 years old in good health and CMV-seronegative. Sequencing was carried out using PBMCs. The CDR3 DNA reads as TGTGCCAGCAGTCCTTGGGAGGGAAGCTCCTACGAGCAGTACTTC. Translating gives CASSPWEGSSYEQYF.